Each of the 21 T cell receptor beta chains below was sequenced from the same sample in a study of regulatory T cells in long-lasting Graves disease. Through Arm-PCR of CDR3 regions and iRepertoire HTBI primers, TCR beta libraries were built. TCRdb reprocessed the multiplex PCR reads via MiXCR and lists one record per CDR3 protein. Among about 530,000 distinct CDR3 sequences listed, more than 15% were seen once. Stated time point: newly diagnosed GD, antithyroid drugs for less than 3 months. PBMC RNA was the source of the TCR library. This sample also belongs to another study, concerning T cells in Graves' hyperthyroidism and ophthalmopathy.

This material consisted of peripheral blood mononuclear cells (PBMCs), taken at new diagnosis, from a patient treated with antithyroid drugs. These receptor sequences come from a woman aged 35 to 59 with Graves disease.

This clonotype was recorded at least ten times. The chain links TRBV6-1 to TRBJ1-3, with 7 bases lining up with TRBD1. Germline CDR1 and CDR2: MNHNS and SASEGT. The V gene end was trimmed by 5 bases and the J gene end by 3 bases; junction bases not matched to a gene: 10. The CDR3 is made up of 16 amino acids. The CDR3 loop reads CASSHGQAMGGNTIYF. CDR3 sequence (DNA): TGTGCCAGCAGTCATGGACAGGCAATGGGTGGAAACACCATATATTTT.

The rearrangement uses TRBV20-1 and TRBJ2-7; 8 nucleotides agree with TRBD1. The CDR3 extends over 15 amino acids. The V gene end was trimmed by 1 base and the J gene end by 5 bases; junction bases not matched to a gene: 10. From germline, CDR1 is DFQATT and CDR2 SNEGSKA (reference sequence). CDR3 residues: CSARGAGTGENEQYF. The CDR3, as DNA: TGCAGTGCTAGAGGGGCCGGGACAGGCGAGAACGAGCAGTACTTC.

This sequence joins TRBV20-1 and TRBJ2-4, with 12 bases aligning to TRBD2. Losses at the gene ends were 6 bases for V and 9 bases for J; bases not matched to a gene: 3. This CDR3 is 12 amino acids long. CDR1 and CDR2 from the germline V gene are DFQATT and SNEGSKA (reference sequence). The CDR3 region is CSAWGLAGIQYF. The CDR3 DNA reads as TGCAGTGCCTGGGGACTAGCGGGCATTCAGTACTTC.

The J gene is TRBJ1-1, the V gene TRBV14; D remains unclear. Trimming pared 4 bases from V and 1 base from J, leaving 16 bases between. The CDR3 has 16 amino acids. Germline CDR1 reads SGHDN; CDR2 reads FVKESK. The CDR3: CASSPPTWLGNTEAFF. CDR3 sequence (DNA): TGTGCCAGCAGCCCCCCAACCTGGCTGGGGAACACTGAAGCTTTCTTT.

This clonotype was counted a single time. With a far larger clone one base away, a read error is the likely cause. V usage is TRBV6-2 or TRBV6-3 and J usage is TRBJ1-5; D is unclear. The CDR3 has 14 residues. The germline V gene has CDR1 MNHEY and CDR2 SVGEGT. The V end lost 7 bases, the J end lost 5 bases, and 15 bases lay between the germline ends. This CDR3 is CASNPSGRYQPQHF. CDR3 DNA sequence: TGTGCCAGCAACCCTTCAGGAAGGTATCAGCCCCAGCATTTT.

In its sample, this clonotype was seen many times. The chain links TRBV7-8 to TRBJ1-1; D is uncertain. This CDR3 comprises 15 residues. CDR1 is SGHVS and CDR2 is FQNEAQ in the germline V gene. Trimming took 5 bases from V and 1 from J, leaving 14 bases between them. The CDR3 DNA reads as TGTGCCAGCAGCCCCCTTCGGACGGCGAACACTGAAGCTTTCTTT. This translates into CASSPLRTANTEAFF.

The rearrangement joins TRBV20-1 to TRBJ2-3, with D tentatively TRBD2 (6 bases). Germline V lookup: CDR1 DFQATT, CDR2 SNEGSKA (reference sequence). The CDR3 is 15 amino acids. V was cut by 7 bases and J by 5 bases, with 22 bases left in between. CDR3 coding DNA: TGCAGTGTCCTACTAGCACGGGGAGATGTAGATACGCAGTATTTT. Its translation: CSVLLARGDVDTQYF.

The V and J genes are TRBV7-6 and TRBJ2-3; TRBD2 might be the D (5 bases). The CDR3 loop spans 14 amino acids. With 3 bases removed from V and 0 bases from J, the gap between germline ends came to 7 bases. Germline V gene lookup returns CDR1 SGHVS and CDR2 FNYEAQ. CDR3 in DNA: TGTGCCAGCAGCTTTTTAGCGAGCACAGATACGCAGTATTTT. Its translation is CASSFLASTDTQYF.

This clonotype came up many times. The CDR3 protein is CASSQDLMEWTSSYNEQFF. The CDR3 nucleotides read TGTGCCAGCAGCCAAGATCTGATGGAGTGGACCAGCTCCTACAATGAGCAGTTCTTC. The V call is TRBV3-1, the J call TRBJ2-1; D is unresolved. The CDR3 has 19 residues. With 0 bases removed from V and 0 bases from J, the gap between germline ends came to 18 bases. Per germline, CDR1 LGHDT and CDR2 YNNKEL (reference sequence).

This sequence joins TRBV12-3 or TRBV12-4 and TRBJ1-2; 7 positions agree with TRBD1. There are 14 residues in the CDR3. With 8 bases clipped from V and 0 bases from J, the junction kept 6 bases outside the gene matches. Written as DNA, the CDR3 is TGTGCCAGCGGCCCCGACAGGGCTAACTATGGCTACACCTTC. It translates to CASGPDRANYGYTF.

This clonotype was seen more than once but under ten times. The CDR3 reads CASSRKGLTGNTIYF. The CDR3 DNA sequence: TGTGCCAGCAGCCGTAAGGGGCTAACTGGAAACACCATATATTTT. The rearrangement links TRBV6-2 or TRBV6-3 to TRBJ1-3, with D possibly matching TRBD1 (5 bases). With 6 bases removed from V and 2 bases from J, the gap between germline ends came to 14 bases. In germline, CDR1 is MNHEY, CDR2 SVGEGT. The CDR3 runs to 15 residues.

Comments on this clonotype: A much bigger clone sits one base away, suggesting this may be a read error. The J gene is TRBJ2-1, the V gene TRBV4-1; D not resolved. V was pared by 1 base and J by 10 bases, with 5 bases between. Per germline, CDR1 MGHRA and CDR2 YSYEKL. The CDR3 has 11 residues. The CDR3 here is CASSQGPEQFF. The CDR3, as DNA: TGCGCCAGCAGCCAAGGACCCGAGCAGTTCTTC.

Many counts were recorded for this clonotype. J is TRBJ2-7 and V is TRBV11-2; D unresolved. CDR3 size: 12 residues. Germline CDR1 reads SGHAT; CDR2 reads FQNNGV. Trimming removed 8 bases from V and 2 bases from J, with 10 bases in between. The CDR3 sequence: CASSPSAYEQYF. In DNA, the CDR3 is TGTGCCAGCTCACCAAGCGCCTACGAGCAGTACTTC.

The chain employs TRBV6-1 and TRBJ2-4; D possibly corresponds to TRBD1 (5 bases). Trimming took 2 bases from V and 0 from J, leaving 11 bases between them. CDR1 and CDR2 from the germline V gene are MNHNS and SASEGT. The CDR3 length is 16 residues. CDR3 protein: CASSELGASAKNIQYF. The CDR3 DNA reads as TGTGCCAGCAGTGAACTAGGGGCCTCAGCCAAAAACATTCAGTACTTC.

The V and J genes are TRBV4-1 and TRBJ1-1; D is unresolved. Germline V lookup: CDR1 MGHRA, CDR2 YSYEKL. This CDR3 is 13 amino acids long. V was clipped by 4 bases and J by 7 bases, with 13 bases between them. The CDR3 nucleotides read TGCGCCAGCAGCCGGCCGGGAGACCGTGAAGCTTTCTTT. As protein: CASSRPGDREAFF.

The chain carries TRBV5-4 and TRBJ1-1; D uncertain. CDR3 length: 12 amino acids. Trimming pared 3 bases from V and 5 bases from J, leaving 8 bases between. Germline-derived CDR1 and CDR2 are SGHNT and YYREEE (reference sequence). In DNA form, the CDR3 reads TGTGCCAGCAGCTCCGCATCTACTGAAGCTTTCTTT. Amino acid sequence: CASSSASTEAFF.

This clonotype was found many times. This rearrangement joins TRBV3-1 to TRBJ1-1; unclear D gene. The CDR3 extends over 14 amino acids. Per germline, CDR1 LGHDT and CDR2 YNNKEL (reference sequence). V shed 0 bases and J shed 6 bases, with 11 bases lying between them. CDR3 sequence reads: CASSQDITPSEAFF. CDR3 nucleotide sequence: TGTGCCAGCAGCCAAGATATAACGCCTTCTGAAGCTTTCTTT.

The J gene is TRBJ2-3, the V gene TRBV28; TRBD1 matches 10 bases. The end of the DNA is better explained by TRBJ2-1, so the J call may be wrong. CDR3 length: 15 amino acids. Germline CDR1 and CDR2: MDHEN and SYDVKM. The CDR3 bases are TGTGCCAGCAGAAACCGGGACAGGGGTGATAATGAGCAGTTCTTC. Translating it yields CASRNRDRGDNEQFF.

This clonotype is a singleton in its sample. The rearrangement uses TRBV9 and TRBJ1-6; D unclear. V lost 0 bases and J lost 8, with 12 bases in between. There are 15 residues in the CDR3. Germline V gene data show CDR1 as SGDLS and CDR2 as YYNGEE. CDR3 amino acids: CASSVGGAEDSPLHF. In DNA, the CDR3 is TGTGCCAGCAGCGTAGGTGGCGCTGAGGATTCACCCCTCCACTTT.

The chain is built from TRBV28 and TRBJ1-5; 9 nucleotides line up with TRBD1. Germline loops: CDR1 MDHEN, CDR2 SYDVKM. V trimming: 5 bases; J trimming: 5 bases; junction bases outside the gene matches: 13. This CDR3 is built from 17 residues. CDR3 coding DNA: TGTGCCAGCAGTGGAGCTGCCTCGGACAGGGGCTATCAGCCCCAGCATTTT. It codes for CASSGAASDRGYQPQHF.

This clonotype appeared a few times. V is TRBV2 and J is TRBJ2-1, with D possibly matching TRBD1 (8 bases). The DNA end lines up better with TRBJ2-5; the J call may be wrong. The CDR3 has 17 residues. Looked up from germline, CDR1 is SNHLY and CDR2 is FYNNEI. The CDR3 is CASSNPAGDRSGETQYF. The CDR3, as DNA: TGTGCCAGCAGTAACCCGGCGGGGGACAGGTCGGGTGAGACCCAGTACTTC.